Following are 30 T cell receptor beta chains from one sample sequenced in a study of cytomegalovirus exposure and HLA in healthy donors. The PCR had 60 Vbeta and 13 Jbeta primers. The data were produced by immunoSEQ multiplex PCR, yet TCRdb's version contains in-frame clones alone and is incomplete. The data hold roughly 180,000 clones, with roughly 85% observed a single time. The sequenced sample consisted of PBMCs. The receptors shown here come from a male donor in good health and CMV-seronegative.

The chain couples TRBV5-1 to TRBJ1-2; 10 bases align to TRBD1. The CDR3 consists of 15 residues. Germline values: CDR1 SGHRS, CDR2 YFSETQ. The trim removed 1 base at V and 9 bases at J, leaving 9 bases unmatched. The CDR3 region is CASSLLGQGDPSYTF. The DNA for the CDR3 is TGCGCCAGCAGCTTGCTCGGACAGGGGGATCCTAGCTACACCTTC.

The J gene is TRBJ2-1, the V gene TRBV6-1; 7 bases match TRBD2. CDR1 is MNHNS and CDR2 is SASEGT in the germline V gene. The ends lost 7 bases at V and 2 bases at J; junction bases unmatched: 8. CDR3 length equals 15 residues. The CDR3 loop reads CASIRSGQAYNEQFF. The CDR3 DNA follows: TGTGCCAGCATCCGTAGCGGGCAAGCCTACAATGAGCAGTTCTTC.

Note on this clone: Other DNA sequences within the sample encode an identical CDR3. The chain recombines TRBV7-9 with TRBJ2-1, with TRBD2 matching 8 bases. The V gene end was trimmed by 6 bases and the J gene end by 9 bases; junction bases not matched to a gene: 10. Germline-derived CDR1 and CDR2 are SEHNR and FQNEAQ (reference sequence). The CDR3 is made up of 14 amino acids. The CDR3 coding sequence is TGTGCCAGCAGTTGGCCGGGGGGGCCTCTTGAGCAGTTCTTC. This sequence encodes CASSWPGGPLEQFF.

Concerning this clone itself: In the same sample, other DNA sequences code for this CDR3. This sequence joins TRBV5-1 and TRBJ1-1, with TRBD1 identical over 8 bases. The CDR3 length is 12 residues. V lost 0 bases, J lost 8 bases, and 0 bases stayed unmatched. Germline-derived CDR1 and CDR2 are SGHRS and YFSETQ. The CDR3 DNA reads as TGCGCCAGCAGCTTGGGACAGGGGGAAGCTTTCTTT. Amino acids: CASSLGQGEAFF.

This clone showed up just once. The chain uses TRBV2 and TRBJ1-4; D unresolved. The CDR3 is 13 amino acids. Germline V lookup: CDR1 SNHLY, CDR2 FYNNEI. Trimming removed 2 bases from V and 10 bases from J, with 11 bases in between. In DNA form, the CDR3 reads TGTGCCAGCAGTGAAAGTAATGGAGGAAAACTGTTTTTT. Translated, it gives CASSESNGGKLFF.

The chain is built from TRBV7-2 and TRBJ2-7; a possible D gene is TRBD1 (7 bases). Per germline, CDR1 SGHTA and CDR2 FQGNSA. The germline V and J ends were trimmed by 1 base and 6 bases, with 16 bases remaining between them. The CDR3 consists of 15 residues. The CDR3 protein is CASSLGQGGKGEQYF. The DNA for the CDR3 is TGTGCCAGCAGCTTAGGACAGGGAGGTAAAGGCGAGCAGTACTTC.

The V call is TRBV28, the J call TRBJ2-7; D might be TRBD1 (5 bases). CDR3 length: 13 amino acids. The V end was cut by 7 bases, the J end by 7 bases, with 17 bases between. From germline, CDR1 is MDHEN and CDR2 SYDVKM. The CDR3 reads CASTRVSTQEQYF. CDR3 bases: TGTGCCAGCACCAGGGTTTCCACGCAAGAGCAGTACTTC.

The rearrangement joins TRBV30 to TRBJ1-1, with 10 nucleotides matching TRBD1. The CDR3 is 14 amino acids. Germline CDR1 GTSNPN, CDR2 SVGIG (reference sequence). Losses at the gene ends were 3 bases for V and 6 bases for J; bases not matched to a gene: 7. The CDR3 nucleotides read TGTGCCTGGAGGGGGGACAGGGGAACGGCTGAAGCTTTCTTT. Encoded protein: CAWRGDRGTAEAFF.

This clone was recorded once. This chain links TRBV19 with TRBJ1-5; D unresolved. The ends were cut back, 3 bases at V and 4 bases at J, with 10 bases in the middle. The CDR3 runs to 14 residues. The germline V gene has CDR1 LNHDA and CDR2 SQIVND (reference sequence). The CDR3: CASSMSGGNQPQHF. CDR3 bases: TGTGCCAGTAGTATGTCGGGAGGGAATCAGCCCCAGCATTTT.

The chain links TRBV4-2 to TRBJ2-3; D is uncertain. Germline loops: CDR1 LGHNA, CDR2 YNFKEQ. V lost 2 bases, J lost 12 bases, and 12 bases lay in between. The CDR3 is made up of 12 amino acids. The CDR3 protein is CASSQIGFPQYF. The CDR3 DNA reads as TGTGCCAGCAGCCAAATTGGCTTCCCACAGTATTTT.

V gene TRBV7-9 combines with J gene TRBJ2-3, with 8 bases matching TRBD1. The CDR3 loop spans 11 amino acids. Germline trimming cut 3 bases from V and 13 bases from J; bases unmatched to any gene: 3. Looked up from germline, CDR1 is SEHNR and CDR2 is FQNEAQ (reference sequence). CDR3 coding DNA: TGTGCCAGCAGCTTCCGGGACAGGAAGTATTTT. Translation gives CASSFRDRKYF.

The gene calls are TRBV7-2 and TRBJ1-2; maybe TRBD1 (5 bases). Germline lookup yields CDR1 SGHTA and CDR2 FQGNSA. The CDR3 runs 15 residues. Trimming pared 5 bases from V and 7 bases from J, leaving 20 bases between. The CDR3 region is CASSPIGQGLSGYTF. The CDR3 DNA reads as TGTGCCAGCAGCCCGATCGGCCAGGGCTTGTCTGGCTACACCTTC.

The gene calls are TRBV15 and TRBJ2-3, with 7 bases matching TRBD2. The germline gives CDR1 LNHNV, CDR2 YYDKDF (reference sequence). There are 13 residues in the CDR3. After removal of 8 bases from V and 4 bases from J, the junction contained 6 bases not matched to a gene. CDR3 residues: CATGGRAADTQYF. In DNA form, the CDR3 reads TGTGCCACCGGGGGGAGGGCCGCAGATACGCAGTATTTT.

This chain joins TRBV28 and TRBJ1-2, with D unresolved. V lost 11 bases and J 6 bases, leaving 10 bases between the germline ends. This CDR3 has 10 amino acids. Germline lookup yields CDR1 MDHEN and CDR2 SYDVKM. CDR3 sequence reads: CASSGDGYTF. Here the CDR3 DNA reads TGTGCCTCATCGGGTGATGGCTACACCTTC.

V usage is TRBV28 and J usage is TRBJ1-4; 9 positions match TRBD1. The trim removed 2 bases at V and 2 bases at J, leaving 24 bases unmatched. Germline V gene data show CDR1 as MDHEN and CDR2 as SYDVKM. There are 23 residues in the CDR3. The chain's CDR3 is CASSLMFPRLRQGVKATNEKLFF. The CDR3 region has the DNA TGTGCCAGCAGTTTAATGTTCCCACGACTAAGACAGGGGGTGAAGGCGACTAATGAAAAACTGTTTTTT.

The rearrangement uses TRBV7-9 and TRBJ1-2; 7 positions agree with TRBD1. This CDR3 is 15 amino acids long. Unmatched junction bases numbered 10, after V lost 1 base and J lost 8 bases. The germline gives CDR1 SEHNR, CDR2 FQNEAQ (reference sequence). CDR3 loop: CASSLGPDRLGGYTF. Written as DNA, the CDR3 is TGTGCCAGCAGCTTAGGCCCGGACAGGCTGGGGGGCTACACCTTC.

The chain carries TRBV27 and TRBJ1-1; no clear D. This CDR3 contains 14 residues. V lost 2 bases, J lost 6 bases, and 13 bases lay in between. Germline lookup yields CDR1 MNHEY and CDR2 SMNVEV (reference sequence). The CDR3, as DNA: TGTGCCAGCAGTTTACTTTCTTTACCGGCTGAAGCTTTCTTT. Its protein product is CASSLLSLPAEAFF.

For the CDR3, the DNA is TGTGCCAGCAGTGGTCCGGGACAGGCCAACTATGGCTACACCTTC. It yields the protein CASSGPGQANYGYTF. The V call is TRBV6-1, the J call TRBJ1-2; 8 bases line up with TRBD1. This CDR3 region has 15 residues. The germline gives CDR1 MNHNS, CDR2 SASEGT. Trimming took 4 bases from V and 2 from J; bases not matched to a gene: 6.

The chain couples TRBV11-2 to TRBJ2-7; TRBD1 agrees at 8 bases. The CDR3 has 16 residues. V gave up 4 bases and J gave up 1 base; unmatched junction bases: 9. Germline-derived CDR1 and CDR2 are SGHAT and FQNNGV. The CDR3 coding sequence is TGTGCCAGCAGCTCGCCCCGGACAGGGCCATCCTACGAGCAGTACTTC. This sequence encodes CASSSPRTGPSYEQYF. The full variable domain, in which reference TRBV11-2 and TRBJ2-7 provide the parts outside the CDR3, is EAGVAQSPRYKIIEKRQSVAFWCNPISGHATLYWYQQILGQGPKLLIQFQNNGVVDDSQLPKDRFSAERLKGVDSTLKIQPAKLEDSAVYLCASSSPRTGPSYEQYFGPGTRLTVT.

The rearrangement joins TRBV7-9 to TRBJ2-1, with D perhaps matching TRBD1 (6 bases). V was clipped by 5 bases and J by 10 bases, with 9 bases between them. Germline V gene lookup returns CDR1 SEHNR and CDR2 FQNEAQ (reference sequence). The CDR3 covers 11 residues. For the CDR3, the DNA is TGTGCCAGCAGCCCGAGGGGGGAGCAGTTCTTC. Residues: CASSPRGEQFF.

The J gene is TRBJ2-7, the V gene TRBV27; D perhaps matches TRBD2 (5 bases). This CDR3 contains 12 residues. Trimming cost V 5 bases and J 9 bases, with 14 bases left between them. From germline, CDR1 is MNHEY and CDR2 SMNVEV (reference sequence). This CDR3 is CASSPVFGRQYF. CDR3 in DNA: TGTGCCAGCAGTCCCGTTTTTGGGAGGCAGTACTTC.

V is TRBV6-5 and J is TRBJ1-2; D is uncertain. The CDR3 has 14 amino acids. The germline gives CDR1 MNHEY, CDR2 SVGAGI. V was clipped by 2 bases and J by 0 bases, with 7 bases between them. CDR3 in DNA: TGTGCCAGCAGTTACGGAGGGACTAACTATGGCTACACCTTC. Amino acid sequence: CASSYGGTNYGYTF.

The chain links TRBV7-3 to TRBJ2-1, with 12 bases fitting TRBD2. Trimming at V came to 3 bases and at J to 10 bases, leaving 1 base not matched to a gene. Looked up from germline, CDR1 is SGHTA and CDR2 is FQGTGA. The CDR3 consists of 13 residues. Here the CDR3 reads CASSFGLAGEQFF. The CDR3 nucleotides read TGTGCCAGCAGCTTCGGACTAGCGGGGGAGCAGTTCTTC.

This clone was counted once. This chain connects TRBV6-1 to TRBJ1-2; 8 nucleotides align to TRBD1. The V gene end was trimmed by 4 bases and the J gene end by 5 bases; junction bases not matched to a gene: 15. Germline values: CDR1 MNHNS, CDR2 SASEGT. The CDR3 has 17 residues. CDR3 region: CASSGGVPGGARYGYTF. The CDR3 coding sequence is TGTGCCAGCAGTGGTGGGGTCCCAGGGGGCGCGAGATATGGCTACACCTTC.

The rearrangement uses TRBV19 and TRBJ2-1, with D possibly matching TRBD1 (6 bases). The length of the CDR3 is 15 residues. Germline V lookup: CDR1 LNHDA, CDR2 SQIVND (reference sequence). The ends were cut back, 3 bases at V and 7 bases at J, with 16 bases in the middle. The CDR3 nucleotides read TGTGCCAGTAGTATCGGAGCAGGGGTACAGAATGAGCAGTTCTTC. It yields the protein CASSIGAGVQNEQFF.

The chain is built from TRBV27 and TRBJ2-3, with 8 bases fitting TRBD2. The CDR3 loop spans 16 amino acids. CDR1 is MNHEY and CDR2 is SMNVEV in the germline V gene (reference sequence). Germline trimming cut 7 bases from V and 2 bases from J; bases unmatched to any gene: 11. CDR3 sequence: CASKGRTGGLTDTQYF. DNA for the CDR3: TGTGCCAGCAAGGGCCGGACGGGAGGGCTCACAGATACGCAGTATTTT.

The chain combines TRBV18 with TRBJ2-1; 9 bases align to TRBD2. The CDR3 consists of 15 residues. Germline CDR1 and CDR2: KGHSH and LQKENI. With V trimmed by 1 base and J by 5 bases, 3 bases remained unmatched. The CDR3 DNA reads as TGTGCCAGCTCACCACGGGCGGGGGGGGACAATGAGCAGTTCTTC. This gives the protein CASSPRAGGDNEQFF. Supplemented by reference TRBV18 and TRBJ2-1, the full variable domain reads NAGVMQNPRHLVRRRGQEARLRCSPMKGHSHVYWYRQLPEEGLKFMVYLQKENIIDESGMPKERFSAEFPKEGPSILRIQQVVRGDSAAYFCASSPRAGGDNEQFFGPGTRLTVL.

The rearrangement links TRBV5-1 to TRBJ2-7, with a tentative D call TRBD1 (6 bases). Germline V lookup: CDR1 SGHRS, CDR2 YFSETQ. Trimming stripped 4 bases from V and 7 bases from J, with 15 bases between. The CDR3 contains 13 residues. The CDR3 spells CASSRDRTGEQYF. DNA for the CDR3: TGCGCCAGCAGCCGCGACAGGACGGGGGAGCAGTACTTC.

The rearrangement uses TRBV5-5 and TRBJ1-1; tentatively, D is TRBD1 (6 bases). The CDR3 totals 15 residues. Between the trimmed V and J ends, which lost 3 bases and 3 bases, there was a span of 15 bases. From germline, CDR1 is SGHKS and CDR2 YYEKEE (reference sequence). In DNA form, the CDR3 reads TGTGCCAGCAGCTCTTTGGGAGGGGGACACACTGAAGCTTTCTTT. This codes for CASSSLGGGHTEAFF.

The chain is built from TRBV28 and TRBJ2-5; 11 bases line up with TRBD2. The germline CDR1 and CDR2 sequences are MDHEN and SYDVKM. Trimming cost V 8 bases and J 4 bases; bases outside gene matches: 3. The CDR3 extends over 13 amino acids. This CDR3 is CASVAGGAETQYF. For the CDR3, the DNA is TGTGCCAGCGTAGCGGGAGGGGCAGAGACCCAGTACTTC.